One sample yielded the 18 T cell receptor beta chains listed below, sequenced in a study of cytomegalovirus exposure and HLA in healthy donors. PCR involved 60 Vbeta and 13 Jbeta primers. The protocol was immunoSEQ multiplex PCR, while the TCRdb copy is restricted to in-frame clones and leaves out a portion. The sample has 50,000 to 80,000 clones, 60% to 85% seen once. The sequencing sample was made of PBMCs. The receptors here all came from a male donor in good health and CMV-seropositive.

The J gene is TRBJ1-1, the V gene TRBV15; no reliable D call. The CDR3 runs to 12 residues. V lost 9 bases to trimming and J lost 3 bases, with 11 bases between them. The germline CDR1 and CDR2 sequences are LNHNV and YYDKDF (reference sequence). CDR3 sequence reads: CATVSDDTEAFF. CDR3 in DNA: TGTGCCACAGTCAGTGATGACACTGAAGCTTTCTTT.

The rearrangement uses TRBV2 and TRBJ2-7; 7 bases match TRBD2. With 6 bases clipped from V and 5 bases from J, the junction kept 7 bases outside the gene matches. Looked up from germline, CDR1 is SNHLY and CDR2 is FYNNEI. This CDR3 has 13 residues. The CDR3 loop is CASRESGGHEQYF. The DNA for the CDR3 is TGTGCCAGCAGGGAATCGGGGGGTCACGAGCAGTACTTC.

This clone was detected a few times. The chain couples TRBV6-5 to TRBJ1-5; perhaps TRBD1 as D (5 bases). This CDR3 has 15 amino acids. Trimming removed 6 bases at V and 3 bases at J, with 15 bases between. The germline V gene has CDR1 MNHEY and CDR2 SVGAGI. This CDR3 reads CASRKATAANQPQHF. The CDR3 DNA follows: TGTGCCAGCAGGAAGGCGACAGCAGCCAATCAGCCCCAGCATTTT.

The gene calls are TRBV30 and TRBJ1-5, with TRBD1 matching over 7 bases. Trimming took 5 bases from V and 2 from J; bases not matched to a gene: 6. The CDR3 consists of 14 residues. CDR1 is GTSNPN and CDR2 is SVGIG in the germline V gene (reference sequence). Written as DNA, the CDR3 is TGTGCCTGGGGGATCGGACAGGGCAATCAGCCCCAGCATTTT. It yields the protein CAWGIGQGNQPQHF.

This chain connects TRBV27 to TRBJ1-2, with TRBD1 matching over 10 bases. V lost 7 bases, J lost 1 base, and 9 bases stayed unmatched. The CDR3 is made up of 16 amino acids. Germline lookup yields CDR1 MNHEY and CDR2 SMNVEV (reference sequence). The CDR3 reads CASTHVGDRGNYGYTF. The CDR3 DNA reads as TGTGCCAGCACCCACGTCGGGGACAGGGGTAACTATGGCTACACCTTC.

This chain links TRBV4-1 with TRBJ2-1; D is perhaps TRBD2 (5 bases). Per the germline V gene, CDR1 is MGHRA and CDR2 is YSYEKL. This CDR3 is 16 amino acids long. V was shortened by 0 bases and J by 1 base, with 10 bases between the two germline ends. The CDR3 reads CASSQEVASSYNEQFF. CDR3 in DNA: TGCGCCAGCAGCCAAGAAGTAGCGTCTTCCTACAATGAGCAGTTCTTC.

This clone was counted a few times. The chain has TRBV6-5 and TRBJ1-3, with D unclear. Between the trimmed V and J ends, which lost 5 bases and 0 bases, there was a span of 11 bases. The germline CDR1 and CDR2 sequences are MNHEY and SVGAGI. There are 15 residues in the CDR3. The CDR3 DNA is TGTGCCAGCAGTGCTACTATTGGCTCTGGAAACACCATATATTTT. The encoded protein is CASSATIGSGNTIYF.

This clone showed up just once. CDR3 DNA sequence: TGTGCCAGCAGCCAGACGACAGGACAAGAGACCCAGTACTTC. Encoded protein: CASSQTTGQETQYF. This chain joins TRBV7-9 and TRBJ2-5; TRBD1 is a possible D gene (6 bases). Germline V gives CDR1 SEHNR, CDR2 FQNEAQ (reference sequence). The CDR3 runs 14 residues. Deletions cut 5 bases from V and 2 bases from J, with 12 bases between.

The chain is built from TRBV4-3 and TRBJ2-7; 9 nucleotides align to TRBD1. CDR1 LGHNA and CDR2 YSLEER come from the germline V gene. Unmatched junction bases numbered 4, after V lost 1 base and J lost 3 bases. This CDR3 contains 15 residues. The CDR3 DNA follows: TGCGCCAGCAGCCAAGCTAGGACAGGGGTCTACGAGCAGTACTTC. It specifies CASSQARTGVYEQYF.

The chain links TRBV9 to TRBJ1-1; possibly TRBD1 for D (5 bases). The CDR3 extends over 14 amino acids. Trimming took 1 base from V and 5 from J, leaving 12 bases between them. Germline loops: CDR1 SGDLS, CDR2 YYNGEE. The CDR3: CASSVQGVGTEAFF. Here the CDR3 DNA reads TGTGCCAGCAGCGTACAGGGCGTGGGGACTGAAGCTTTCTTT.

The chain links TRBV9 to TRBJ2-7; possible D gene TRBD2, 5 bases. Between the trimmed V and J ends, which lost 4 bases and 2 bases, there was a span of 19 bases. Germline-derived CDR1 and CDR2 are SGDLS and YYNGEE. CDR3 length equals 16 residues. CDR3 sequence: CASSLRPTDYAYEQYF. The CDR3 DNA sequence: TGTGCCAGCAGCCTACGTCCCACCGACTATGCCTACGAGCAGTACTTC.

This chain links TRBV6-6 with TRBJ2-3; TRBD2 matches 10 bases. V was pared by 6 bases and J by 5 bases, with 8 bases of the junction left unmatched. Germline lookup yields CDR1 MNHNY and CDR2 SVGAGI (reference sequence). This CDR3 has 15 residues. The CDR3 region is CASRHGTSVEDTQYF. DNA of the CDR3: TGTGCCAGCAGGCACGGGACTAGCGTAGAAGATACGCAGTATTTT.

This clone was found once. The chain couples TRBV29-1 to TRBJ1-1, with D perhaps TRBD1 (6 bases). Trimming stripped 7 bases from V and 6 bases from J, with 12 bases between. This CDR3 comprises 11 residues. Germline CDR1 reads SQVTM; CDR2 reads ANQGSEA. Here the CDR3 DNA reads TGCAGCGCACCCAGGGGACCTGAAGCTTTCTTT. It is translated as CSAPRGPEAFF.

V usage is TRBV7-3 and J usage is TRBJ1-1, with 7 positions matching TRBD1. CDR3 size: 17 residues. V lost 2 bases, J lost 2 bases, and 11 bases stayed unmatched. In germline, CDR1 is SGHTA, CDR2 FQGTGA. Here the CDR3 DNA reads TGTGCCAGCAGCTTATACGCCCAAGACAGGGTAAACACTGAAGCTTTCTTT. It encodes CASSLYAQDRVNTEAFF.

V and J are TRBV5-1 and TRBJ2-1; maybe TRBD1 (6 bases). Germline CDR1 is SGHRS and CDR2 is YFSETQ. Trimming took 0 bases from V and 5 from J, leaving 18 bases between them. This CDR3 has 17 amino acids. CDR3 in DNA: TGCGCCAGCAGCTTGGGACCAGGGAATACAGGGAACAATGAGCAGTTCTTC. Translated, it gives CASSLGPGNTGNNEQFF.

The chain links TRBV5-4 to TRBJ1-4; possibly TRBD1 for D (6 bases). The germline gives CDR1 SGHNT, CDR2 YYREEE (reference sequence). CDR3 length: 14 residues. Trimming cost V 2 bases and J 3 bases, with 8 bases left between them. CDR3 residues: CASSFRTANEKLFF. The DNA of the CDR3 is TGTGCCAGCAGCTTCCGGACAGCTAATGAAAAACTGTTTTTT.

The J gene is TRBJ1-1, the V gene TRBV6-6, with 10 positions matching TRBD1. Unmatched junction bases numbered 9, after V lost 4 bases and J lost 13 bases. Germline V gene data show CDR1 as MNHNY and CDR2 as SVGAGI (reference sequence). The CDR3 length is 13 residues. DNA of the CDR3: TGTGCCAGCAGTTCCAAGGGACAGGGGTGGGTTTTCTTT. Residues: CASSSKGQGWVFF.

Concerning this clone: Other DNA sequences in this specimen translate into the identical CDR3. The J gene is TRBJ2-3, the V gene TRBV7-2; 7 positions match TRBD2. The CDR3 is 14 residues long. With 0 bases clipped from V and 5 bases from J, the junction kept 2 bases outside the gene matches. Germline V lookup: CDR1 SGHTA, CDR2 FQGNSA. The chain's CDR3 is CASSLAGGLDTQYF. The CDR3 bases are TGTGCCAGCAGCTTAGCGGGGGGGTTAGATACGCAGTATTTT.